Below are 27 T cell receptor beta chains sequenced from a single sample in a study of PD-L1 blockade in urothelial cancer. TCRdb keeps only in-frame clones here, not all; method: immunoSEQ multiplex PCR. The data contain over 20,000 clones, 90% to 95% of them seen just once; the ten biggest clones take up approximately 10%. Stated time point: peripheral blood 6 weeks after treatment start. Sequenced here: PBMCs, sampled around atezolizumab (anti-PD-L1) treatment. The receptors were gathered from a woman in her sixties or seventies with urothelial cancer.

The V call is TRBV18, the J call TRBJ2-3, with TRBD1 as a possible D gene (5 bases). The CDR3 is 15 amino acids. Trimming stripped 2 bases from V and 6 bases from J, with 15 bases between. Germline CDR1 is KGHSH and CDR2 is LQKENI. The CDR3 reads CASSPGHVSGDTQYF. For the CDR3, the DNA is TGTGCCAGCTCACCAGGACATGTAAGTGGTGATACGCAGTATTTT.

This sequence joins TRBV4-2 and TRBJ2-5; D may be TRBD1 (6 bases). CDR3 size: 15 residues. Germline CDR1 LGHNA, CDR2 YNFKEQ. V shed 1 base and J shed 5 bases, with 14 bases lying between them. This chain's CDR3 is CASSQAGDGTETQYF. CDR3 nucleotides: TGTGCCAGCAGCCAAGCAGGGGATGGTACTGAGACCCAGTACTTC.

The V and J genes are TRBV5-1 and TRBJ2-6; a possible D gene is TRBD2 (6 bases). Germline V gene data show CDR1 as SGHRS and CDR2 as YFSETQ. Trimming shortened V by 6 bases and J by 0 bases, and 19 bases separated the two germline ends. The CDR3 has 18 amino acids. CDR3 DNA: TGCGCCAGCATCGTACTAGCATCTTACCACTCTGGGGCCAACGTCCTGACTTTC. Translated: CASIVLASYHSGANVLTF.

The rearrangement uses TRBV6-5 and TRBJ2-3, with 10 bases matching TRBD2. The CDR3 consists of 16 residues. After removal of 0 bases from V and 1 base from J, the junction contained 1 base not matched to a gene. The germline gives CDR1 MNHEY, CDR2 SVGAGI. The CDR3 loop reads CASSYSTSGGTDTQYF. In DNA, the CDR3 is TGTGCCAGCAGTTACTCAACTAGCGGGGGCACAGATACGCAGTATTTT.

The J gene is TRBJ1-1, the V gene TRBV29-1; 8 bases match TRBD1. The CDR3 totals 14 residues. V trimming: 6 bases; J trimming: 0 bases; junction bases outside the gene matches: 6. Germline V gene data show CDR1 as SQVTM and CDR2 as ANQGSEA. The CDR3 bases are TGCAGCGTGGGGACAGGAACCATGAACACTGAAGCTTTCTTT. Translating gives CSVGTGTMNTEAFF.

The chain combines TRBV2 with TRBJ1-1; no clear D. Germline V gene lookup returns CDR1 SNHLY and CDR2 FYNNEI. The CDR3 loop spans 13 amino acids. V shed 3 bases and J shed 3 bases, with 8 bases lying between them. CDR3 sequence (DNA): TGTGCCAGCAGTGAGCCGGTAGACACTGAAGCTTTCTTT. Translation gives CASSEPVDTEAFF. The entire variable domain, with the rest obtained from reference TRBV2 and TRBJ1-1, is as follows: EPEVTQTPSHQVTQMGQEVILRCVPISNHLYFYWYRQILGQKVEFLVSFYNNEISEKSEIFDDQFSVERPDGSNFTLKIRSTKLEDSAMYFCASSEPVDTEAFFGQGTRLTVV.

This clone was counted between two and nine times. The chain joins TRBV5-4 to TRBJ1-4; 8 bases agree with TRBD1. The CDR3 covers 16 residues. J gave up 8 bases and V 0 bases, and 9 bases lay outside the gene matches. CDR1 is SGHNT and CDR2 is YYREEE in the germline V gene (reference sequence). CDR3 sequence (DNA): TGTGCCAGCAGCTTGGACAGGGGGTCTTCGGGGGAAAAACTGTTTTTT. Translation gives CASSLDRGSSGEKLFF.

The CDR3: CASSQEGASGGMRDTQYF. For the CDR3, the DNA is TGCGCCAGCAGCCAAGAGGGGGCTAGCGGGGGGATGAGAGATACGCAGTATTTT. This chain connects TRBV4-3 to TRBJ2-3; 11 nucleotides match TRBD2. V shed 0 bases and J 5 bases; nucleotides not matched to a gene: 10. CDR3 length equals 18 residues. Germline assignment: CDR1 LGHNA and CDR2 YSLEER.

This chain connects TRBV5-1 to TRBJ1-4, with D uncertain. Germline lookup yields CDR1 SGHRS and CDR2 YFSETQ. The V end lost 2 bases, the J end lost 8 bases, and 10 bases lay between the germline ends. The CDR3 contains 13 residues. In DNA form, the CDR3 reads TGCGCCAGCAGCTTCACTCCAATGGAAAAACTGTTTTTT. This codes for CASSFTPMEKLFF.

J is TRBJ1-2 and V is TRBV5-1; 9 positions match TRBD1. Germline CDR1 SGHRS, CDR2 YFSETQ. V dropped 4 bases and J dropped 7; count of bases not matched to a gene: 5. CDR3 length equals 13 residues. CDR3 loop: CASSLGQGSGYTF. The CDR3 DNA is TGCGCCAGCAGCCTGGGACAGGGAAGTGGCTACACCTTC.

The chain uses TRBV14 and TRBJ1-2; 11 bases are a match to TRBD1. Per germline, CDR1 SGHDN and CDR2 FVKESK. This CDR3 is 16 amino acids long. After removal of 1 base from V and 9 bases from J, the junction contained 10 bases not matched to a gene. This chain's CDR3 is CASSQVGQGQGASYTF. For the CDR3, the DNA is TGTGCCAGCAGCCAAGTGGGGCAAGGACAGGGGGCAAGCTACACCTTC.

The genes are TRBV6-1 and TRBJ2-1; the D gene is possibly TRBD2 (5 bases). Germline CDR1 reads MNHNS; CDR2 reads SASEGT. The V end lost 1 base, the J end lost 16 bases, and 20 bases lay between the germline ends. There are 14 residues in the CDR3. This CDR3 is CASSEVGREVGYFF. Here the CDR3 DNA reads TGTGCCAGCAGTGAAGTGGGTCGGGAAGTAGGGTACTTCTTC.

The chain is built from TRBV2 and TRBJ2-5, with a tentative D call TRBD2 (5 bases). The CDR3 extends over 14 amino acids. The V gene's germline CDR1 is SNHLY and CDR2 FYNNEI. V was pared by 1 base and J by 3 bases, with 9 bases between. Written as DNA, the CDR3 is TGTGCCAGCAGTGAAGTACCAGCGGAAGAGACCCAGTACTTC. It translates to CASSEVPAEETQYF.

CDR3 DNA: TGTGCCAGCAGCGGGACAGGACAGGGGGGGGAGACCCAGTACTTC. It codes for CASSGTGQGGETQYF. The gene calls are TRBV7-2 and TRBJ2-5, with TRBD1 matching over 10 bases. V dropped 5 bases and J dropped 5; count of bases not matched to a gene: 8. The germline gives CDR1 SGHTA, CDR2 FQGNSA. CDR3 length: 15 amino acids.

The chain links TRBV5-4 to TRBJ2-2, with 8 bases lining up with TRBD2. Looked up from germline, CDR1 is SGHNT and CDR2 is YYREEE (reference sequence). CDR3 length: 20 amino acids. V shed 4 bases and J 0 bases; nucleotides not matched to a gene: 17. CDR3 nucleotides: TGTGCCAGCAGCCCGGGACTAGGGGGACTAGGGAGTCCGAACACCGGGGAGCTGTTTTTT. It specifies CASSPGLGGLGSPNTGELFF.

This clone appeared once. The V call is TRBV19, the J call TRBJ2-1; a weak D match, TRBD1 (7 bases). The CDR3 runs 13 residues. V was shortened by 7 bases and J by 6 bases, with 13 bases between the two germline ends. Per germline, CDR1 LNHDA and CDR2 SQIVND (reference sequence). The CDR3 coding sequence is TGTGCCAGTAATTGGCAGGGGGGCAATGAGCAGTTCTTC. Its protein is CASNWQGGNEQFF.

The chain is built from TRBV19 and TRBJ2-7, with D maybe TRBD2 (5 bases). The CDR3 has 15 residues. The ends were cut back, 1 base at V and 5 bases at J, with 15 bases in the middle. The germline CDR1 and CDR2 sequences are LNHDA and SQIVND (reference sequence). DNA for the CDR3: TGTGCCAGTAGTATAGGAACTAGTACGTCCGACGAGCAGTACTTC. Protein: CASSIGTSTSDEQYF.

The J gene is TRBJ2-2, the V gene TRBV6-1, with D tentatively TRBD1 (5 bases). The CDR3 extends over 16 amino acids. V lost 1 base to trimming and J lost 4 bases, with 13 bases between them. Germline loops: CDR1 MNHNS, CDR2 SASEGT. CDR3 loop: CASSEDRGASTGELFF. CDR3 coding DNA: TGTGCCAGCAGTGAAGATCGTGGGGCCAGCACCGGGGAGCTGTTTTTT.

This clone was counted between two and nine times. The gene calls are TRBV27 and TRBJ1-1; D not certain. The CDR3 loop spans 13 amino acids. V shed 4 bases and J shed 11 bases, with 17 bases lying between them. CDR1 is MNHEY, CDR2 SMNVEV, per germline (reference sequence). DNA of the CDR3: TGTGCCAGCAGTTCCAACACGGAGTCGGTCGCTTTCTTT. It specifies CASSSNTESVAFF.

The V gene is TRBV11-2, the J gene TRBJ2-7; 8 bases match TRBD2. The length of the CDR3 is 19 residues. CDR1 and CDR2 from the germline V gene are SGHAT and FQNNGV. V was clipped by 3 bases and J by 5 bases; unmatched bases: 21. The CDR3 reads CASSFYGIFAGGGVDEQYF. The CDR3 nucleotides read TGTGCCAGCAGCTTTTATGGTATTTTCGCGGGAGGAGGGGTAGACGAGCAGTACTTC.

V and J are TRBV11-3 and TRBJ2-2; 8 bases align to TRBD2. V shed 5 bases and J 2 bases; nucleotides not matched to a gene: 10. This CDR3 has 17 residues. CDR1 is SGHNT, CDR2 YENEEA, per germline. The CDR3 DNA is TGTGCCAGCAGCAGGCCAAAGCGGGAGACCAACACCGGGGAGCTGTTTTTT. Translated, it gives CASSRPKRETNTGELFF.

The chain combines TRBV11-3 with TRBJ1-4, with 7 positions matching TRBD1. The length of the CDR3 is 14 residues. CDR1 is SGHNT and CDR2 is YENEEA in the germline V gene. Trimming cost V 5 bases and J 5 bases; bases outside gene matches: 5. The CDR3 loop is CASSQTGVNEKLFF. CDR3 coding DNA: TGTGCCAGCAGCCAAACAGGGGTAAATGAAAAACTGTTTTTT.

J is TRBJ2-3 and V is TRBV11-2, with 7 nucleotides matching TRBD1. J gave up 1 base and V 5 bases, and 9 bases lay outside the gene matches. CDR1 and CDR2 (germline): SGHAT, FQNNGV. CDR3 length equals 16 residues. The CDR3 spells CASSQGGRGRTDTQYF. The CDR3 DNA reads TGTGCCAGCAGCCAAGGGGGCAGGGGACGCACAGATACGCAGTATTTT. The full variable domain, in which reference TRBV11-2 and TRBJ2-3 provide the parts outside the CDR3, is EAGVAQSPRYKIIEKRQSVAFWCNPISGHATLYWYQQILGQGPKLLIQFQNNGVVDDSQLPKDRFSAERLKGVDSTLKIQPAKLEDSAVYLCASSQGGRGRTDTQYFGPGTRLTVL.

This clone was detected only once. The chain recombines TRBV6-1 with TRBJ1-4; the match to TRBD1 covers 7 bases. The CDR3 covers 14 residues. Germline V CDR1 and CDR2: MNHNS, SASEGT. With V trimmed by 8 bases and J by 8 bases, 11 bases remained unmatched. The CDR3 loop reads CASAQEGATEKLFF. For the CDR3, the DNA is TGTGCCAGCGCCCAAGAGGGGGCGACAGAAAAACTGTTTTTT.

The chain uses TRBV5-1 and TRBJ2-3, with 8 positions matching TRBD2. Per the germline V gene, CDR1 is SGHRS and CDR2 is YFSETQ. Unmatched junction bases numbered 5, after V lost 0 bases and J lost 2 bases. The CDR3 runs 16 residues. This CDR3 is CASSLAGLAFTDTQYF. DNA of the CDR3: TGCGCCAGCAGCTTGGCCGGACTAGCCTTCACAGATACGCAGTATTTT.

The CDR3 sequence is CSVEEGGYEQYF. The CDR3 region has the DNA TGCAGCGTTGAAGAAGGGGGTTACGAGCAGTACTTC. The chain recombines TRBV29-1 with TRBJ2-7; D may be TRBD1 (6 bases). V lost 0 bases and J lost 4, with 7 bases in between. The germline V gene encodes CDR1 SQVTM and CDR2 ANQGSEA. The CDR3 is 12 amino acids.

This sequence joins TRBV20-1 and TRBJ2-7; D gene ambiguous. The CDR3 totals 11 residues. Trimming left V 5 bases short and J 3 bases short, with 8 bases between. Germline V gene sequence: CDR1 DFQATT, CDR2 SNEGSKA (reference sequence). CDR3 nucleotide sequence: TGCAGTGCTCCTGACAACTACGAGCAGTACTTC. It translates to CSAPDNYEQYF.